This T cell receptor beta chain comes out of a study of graft-versus-host responses after intestinal transplantation. On the study more broadly: Recipients got multivisceral, liver-intestinal, or isolated intestinal transplants. For about three years after anti-thymocyte globulin induction, all recipients took tacrolimus and steroids.

Study outcomes and limitations: The authors found GvH clones in recipient marrow, some appearing first in ileum or blood. The study found high graft-versus-host to host-versus-graft clonal ratios in allografts of patients with graft-donor T cell macrochimerism.

On this clone itself: Its target is not known.

The CDR3 extends over 14 amino acids. V was shortened by 1 base and J by 5 bases, with 14 bases between the two germline ends. Germline V CDR1 and CDR2: GTSNPN, SVGIG (reference sequence). TCRdb's table, derived via immunoSEQ multiplex PCR, lists solely in-frame clones and lacks some. The table includes roughly 75,000 clones, roughly nine tenths detected once. The source was unstimulated CD4+ T cells sorted from spleen or lymph node cells, collected before intestinal transplant. This TCR was sampled from a human donor who received an intestinal transplant. The V and J genes are TRBV30 and TRBJ1-1; maybe TRBD1 (6 bases). CDR3 loop: CAWSERGGGTEAFF. Written as DNA, the CDR3 is TGTGCCTGGAGTGAGCGAGGGGGTGGGACTGAAGCTTTCTTT. Supplemented by reference TRBV30 and TRBJ1-1, the full variable domain reads SQTIHQWPATLVQPVGSPLSLECTVEGTSNPNLYWYRQAAGRGLQLLFYSVGIGQISSEVPQNLSASRPQDRQFILSSKKLLLSDSGFYLCAWSERGGGTEAFFGQGTRLTVV.